This T cell receptor (beta chain) was found in a study of tumor-infiltrating lymphocytes in localized non-small cell lung cancer. About the study: From each patient, both tumor and uninvolved lung, non-adjacent to tumor, were sampled. Broader study findings: Only some patients had TCR sequencing, depending on available tissue. Different pieces of the same tissue were used for each assay. No T-cell fraction difference was seen between IM1 and IM2 tumors.

This clone was counted a few times. What it recognizes is unknown. TCRdb's copy holds only in-frame clones and misses some; the assay was immunoSEQ multiplex PCR. The data show about 7,100 clones, 70% to 80% seen once. This sequence originates from a human donor with non-small cell lung cancer. Source material: uninvolved lung tissue not adjacent to the tumor.

The DNA for the CDR3 is TGTGCCAGCAAGGGGGGGGTTGACTATAATTCACCCCTCCACTTT. Its protein product is CASKGGVDYNSPLHF. The rearrangement joins TRBV28 to TRBJ1-6; D is perhaps TRBD1 (6 bases). V lost 7 bases and J 3 bases, leaving 13 bases between the germline ends. Germline V gene data show CDR1 as MDHEN and CDR2 as SYDVKM. The CDR3 is 15 amino acids.